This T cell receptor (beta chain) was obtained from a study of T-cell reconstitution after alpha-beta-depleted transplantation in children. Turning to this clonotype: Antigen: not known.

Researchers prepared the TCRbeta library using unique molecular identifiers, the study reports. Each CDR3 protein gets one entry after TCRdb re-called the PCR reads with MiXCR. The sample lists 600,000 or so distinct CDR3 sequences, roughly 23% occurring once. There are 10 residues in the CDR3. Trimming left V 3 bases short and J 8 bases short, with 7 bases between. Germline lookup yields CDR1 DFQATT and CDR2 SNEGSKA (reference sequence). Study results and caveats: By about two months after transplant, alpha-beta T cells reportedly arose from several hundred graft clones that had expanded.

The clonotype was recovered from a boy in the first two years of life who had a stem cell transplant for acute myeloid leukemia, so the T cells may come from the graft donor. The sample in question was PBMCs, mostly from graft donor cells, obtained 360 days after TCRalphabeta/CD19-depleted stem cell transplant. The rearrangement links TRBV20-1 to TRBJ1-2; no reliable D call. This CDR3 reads CSARGGGYTF. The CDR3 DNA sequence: TGCAGTGCTAGGGGCGGCGGCTACACCTTC.